This TCR beta chain was captured in a study of vaccination effects on CD4 cells after COVID-19. Study as a whole: A few convalescent patients gave samples early and late after vaccination.

Note on this clone: The antigen is not known.

TCRdb's copy holds only in-frame clones and misses some; the assay was immunoSEQ multiplex PCR. Of 30,000 to 35,000 clones in the sample, around 72% were seen once. Following 10 days of culture, CD4+ T cells were isolated. The person had a PCR-confirmed SARS-CoV-2 infection during March to December 2020. It was two doses of either the BNT162b2 or mRNA-1273 vaccine that participants received. This TCR came from a human donor who had a prior SARS-CoV-2 infection. Sequenced here: CD4+ T cells from PBMCs cultured without peptide, sampled after COVID-19 vaccination.

CDR3 protein: CATSETGVYEQYF. The DNA for the CDR3 is TGTGCCACCAGTGAAACGGGAGTCTACGAGCAGTACTTC. The chain has TRBV24-1 and TRBJ2-7, with D perhaps matching TRBD2 (6 bases). Germline V gives CDR1 KGHDR, CDR2 SFDVKD. Deletions cut 4 bases from V and 3 bases from J, with 9 bases between. This CDR3 has 13 amino acids.